This T cell receptor (beta chain) originates from a study of cytomegalovirus exposure and HLA in healthy donors. General study findings and limits: As a later analysis revealed, the rate of TCR association differed by HLA locus, with DRB1 most and HLA-C fewest. It was only CMV serostatus that was available as immune exposure information. Whilst most TCR sequences proved rare, a subset of public TCRs occurred across many donors.

With respect to this clone: Its antigen is unknown.

This PCR relied on a set of 60 Vbeta primers and 13 Jbeta primers. Libraries were prepared by immunoSEQ multiplex PCR; TCRdb keeps only in-frame clonotypes and omits some of them. The sample has about 90,000 clones, around 69% seen once. Trimming cost V 9 bases and J 6 bases, with 14 bases left between them. Per germline, CDR1 LGHNT and CDR2 FRNRAP. The CDR3 is 12 residues long. The clonotype was recovered from a woman aged 55 to 70 in good health and CMV-seropositive. The sample consisted of PBMCs. The rearrangement links TRBV12-5 to TRBJ1-1; D uncertain. The CDR3 DNA reads as TGTGCTAGCCGTGCTCCGGGAGCTGAAGCTTTCTTT. Its protein is CASRAPGAEAFF. The full variable domain, rest sourced from reference TRBV12-5 and TRBJ1-1, is DARVTQTPRHKVTEMGQEVTMRCQPILGHNTVFWYRQTMMQGLELLAYFRNRAPLDDSGMPKDRFSAEMPDATLATLKIQPSEPRDSAVYFCASRAPGAEAFFGQGTRLTVV.